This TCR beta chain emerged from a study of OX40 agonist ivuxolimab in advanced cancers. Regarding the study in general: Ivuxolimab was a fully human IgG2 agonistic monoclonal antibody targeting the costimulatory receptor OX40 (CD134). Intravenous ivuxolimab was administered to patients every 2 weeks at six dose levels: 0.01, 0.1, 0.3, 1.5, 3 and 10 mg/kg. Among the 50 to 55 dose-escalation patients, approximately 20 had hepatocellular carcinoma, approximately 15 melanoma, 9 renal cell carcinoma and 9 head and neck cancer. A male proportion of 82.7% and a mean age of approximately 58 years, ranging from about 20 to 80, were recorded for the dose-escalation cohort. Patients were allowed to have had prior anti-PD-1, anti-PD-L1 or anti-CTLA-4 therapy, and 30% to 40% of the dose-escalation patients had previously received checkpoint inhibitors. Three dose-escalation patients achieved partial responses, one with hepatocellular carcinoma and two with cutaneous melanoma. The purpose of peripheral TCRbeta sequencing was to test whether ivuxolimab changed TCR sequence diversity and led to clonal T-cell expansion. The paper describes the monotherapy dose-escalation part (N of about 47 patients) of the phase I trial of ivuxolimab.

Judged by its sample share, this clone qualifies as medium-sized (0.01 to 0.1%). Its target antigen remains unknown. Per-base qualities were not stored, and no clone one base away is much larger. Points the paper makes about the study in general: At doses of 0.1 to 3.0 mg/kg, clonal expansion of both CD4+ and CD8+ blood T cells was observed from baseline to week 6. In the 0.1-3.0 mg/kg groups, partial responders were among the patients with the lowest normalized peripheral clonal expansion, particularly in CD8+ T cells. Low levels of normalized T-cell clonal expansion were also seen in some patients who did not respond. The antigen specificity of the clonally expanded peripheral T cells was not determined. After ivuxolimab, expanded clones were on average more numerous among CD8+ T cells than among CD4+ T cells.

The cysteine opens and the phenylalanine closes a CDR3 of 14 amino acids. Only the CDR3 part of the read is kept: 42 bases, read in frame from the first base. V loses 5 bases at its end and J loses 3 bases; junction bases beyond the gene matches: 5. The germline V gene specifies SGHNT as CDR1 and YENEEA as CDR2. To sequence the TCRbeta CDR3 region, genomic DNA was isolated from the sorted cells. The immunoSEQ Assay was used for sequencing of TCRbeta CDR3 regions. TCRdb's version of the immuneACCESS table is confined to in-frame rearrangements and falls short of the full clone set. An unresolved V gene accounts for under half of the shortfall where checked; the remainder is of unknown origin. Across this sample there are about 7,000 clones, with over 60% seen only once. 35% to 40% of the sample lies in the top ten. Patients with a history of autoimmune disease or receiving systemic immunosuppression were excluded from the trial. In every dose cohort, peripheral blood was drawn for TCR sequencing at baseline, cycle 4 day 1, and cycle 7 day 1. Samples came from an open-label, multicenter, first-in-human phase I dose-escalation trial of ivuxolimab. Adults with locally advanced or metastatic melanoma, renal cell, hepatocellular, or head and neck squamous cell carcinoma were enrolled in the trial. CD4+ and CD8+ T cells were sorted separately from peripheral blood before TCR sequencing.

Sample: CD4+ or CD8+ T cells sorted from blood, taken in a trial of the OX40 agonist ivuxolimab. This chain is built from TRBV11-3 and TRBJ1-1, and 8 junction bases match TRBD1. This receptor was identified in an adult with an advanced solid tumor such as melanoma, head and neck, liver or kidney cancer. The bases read TGTGCCAGCAGCGTTACAGGGGGTTACACTGAAGCTTTCTTT. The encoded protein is CASSVTGGYTEAFF.